This note documents a single T cell receptor beta chain sequence. Antigen unknown. This sample is drawn from a study of cytotoxic CD8 clonotypes in ibrutinib-treated CLL. The overall study: The patient breakdown showed roughly 10 relapsed/refractory and about 16 treatment-naive cases, with fewer than 18 IGHV unmutated. Samples had a mean of 255,043 productive templates and some 88,000 productive rearrangements. Findings of the study overall: Clonality was elevated at ibrutinib response and had returned toward baseline at progression.

CDR1 is SGHTS, CDR2 YDEGEE, per germline. The CDR3 sequence is 17 residues long. The V and J ends lost 1 base and 1 base respectively, with 12 bases between them. Generated by immunoSEQ multiplex PCR, the TCRdb table keeps only in-frame clones and is missing some. The profile shows approximately 150,000 clones, under 85% of them singletons. The TCR sequence derives from a human donor with chronic lymphocytic leukemia. The material was PBMCs, obtained after 24 months of ibrutinib treatment. This chain joins TRBV5-8 and TRBJ1-6; possibly TRBD1 for D (5 bases). The CDR3 protein is CASSLMFGGSYNSPLHF. The CDR3 coding sequence is TGTGCCAGCAGCTTGATGTTCGGGGGGTCCTATAATTCACCCCTCCACTTT.